What follows describes a single T cell receptor beta chain. Antigen specificity is unknown. The data originate from a study of cytomegalovirus exposure and HLA in healthy donors. Findings and limits, study-wide: More than 150 TCR beta chains were listed as cytomegalovirus-associated.

V lost 4 bases and J lost 7; bases outside the gene matches: 13. The CDR3 runs 15 residues. Germline V gene sequence: CDR1 PRHDT, CDR2 FYEKMQ (reference sequence). Here immunoSEQ multiplex PCR was the method, and the copy in TCRdb shows in-frame clones only, minus some. The table includes approximately 100,000 clones, 80% to 95% detected once. Separation from the 666-subject first cohort characterized the 120-subject validation cohort, to which the donors belonged. The specimen sequenced was PBMCs. This chain connects TRBV13 to TRBJ2-7, with TRBD2 matching 7 bases. The TCR comes from a woman in her twenties or thirties in good health and CMV-seropositive. CDR3: CASSYRGGGRIEQYF. The DNA for the CDR3 is TGTGCCAGCAGCTACCGCGGGGGAGGAAGAATAGAGCAGTACTTC.